This T cell receptor (beta chain) was found in a study of shared clonotypes between healthy human individuals. None of the donors, who were healthy HIV-negative adults, had recently had acute infections or vaccinations. Partitioning of CD4+ cells yielded a CD45RA+ naive subset and a CD45RA-negative memory subset. On this clone: Antigen: not known. The same CDR3 is also encoded by other DNA sequences in this sample.

The repertoire was sequenced with immunoSEQ multiplex PCR; TCRdb's copy has only in-frame clones and lacks some. Of roughly 2.5 million clones listed, about 92% are singletons. The CDR3 covers 14 residues. Germline V gene lookup returns CDR1 SGHTA and CDR2 FQGNSA. V was clipped by 1 base and J by 5 bases; unmatched bases: 1. Study results and caveats: Estimated clonotype richness was generally higher in naive than memory subsets. Approximately 4.6% of naive CD4 clonotypes were common to four donors.

This chain uses TRBV7-2 with TRBJ2-5; 10 bases fit TRBD2. This clonotype was sampled from a young man in good health. Input material: naive CD4+ T cells sorted from blood. The subset denotes: CD45RA+ positively selected. The CDR3 sequence is CASSLGAGGETQYF. DNA of the CDR3: TGTGCCAGCAGCTTAGGAGCGGGAGGGGAGACCCAGTACTTC.